This T cell receptor (beta chain) appears in the sequencing data of a study of TIL therapy for anti-PD-1-resistant metastatic lung cancer. Study information: Progressing patients received lymphodepletion, expanded TIL infusion and IL-2. Most patients had lung adenocarcinoma; several tumors were EGFR-mutant, two ALK-rearranged; half smoked currently or formerly. Median tumor mutation burden was approximately 1.5 mutations per megabase.

Time point noted: pre-treatment sample, taken before nivolumab and TIL therapy. The germline V gene encodes CDR1 SNHLY and CDR2 FYNNEI. This CDR3 contains 15 residues. After removal of 8 bases from V and 0 bases from J, the junction contained 6 bases not matched to a gene. The libraries were made with immunoSEQ v3. Each library reached roughly 2 million read pairs, or about 4.5-6.5 million at deep level. The data were produced by immunoSEQ multiplex PCR, yet TCRdb's version contains in-frame clones alone and is incomplete. The sample includes about 60,000 clones, around 90% of them seen just once. This clone was seen only a few times.

This sequence originates from a person between 25 and 80 years old with non-small cell lung cancer. The genes are TRBV2 and TRBJ2-2, with 7 nucleotides matching TRBD1. Specimen: blood, collected at baseline. The chain's CDR3 is CASVLQGTNTGELFF. CDR3 nucleotide sequence: TGTGCCAGCGTGTTACAGGGGACGAACACCGGGGAGCTGTTTTTT.